Listed here are 32 T cell receptor beta chains from one sample, sequenced in a study of stem cell transplantation in POMP-related autoinflammatory disease. Clones were sequenced by immunoSEQ multiplex PCR, and TCRdb holds only the in-frame ones, with some missing. The profile shows tens of thousands of clones, 80% to 85% of them singletons. Sequences were derived from CD4+ T cells from PBMCs, sampled before stem cell transplantation. These receptors came from a human donor with POMP-related autoinflammation and immune dysregulation (PRAID).

This clone came up once. This rearrangement joins TRBV19 to TRBJ1-3; no reliable D call. Germline-derived CDR1 and CDR2 are LNHDA and SQIVND (reference sequence). The V end lost 10 bases, the J end lost 3 bases, and 13 bases lay between the germline ends. CDR3 length: 13 amino acids. The CDR3 here is CATSEENGNTIYF. CDR3 nucleotide sequence: TGTGCCACCTCAGAGGAAAATGGAAACACCATATATTTT.

The chain joins TRBV6-4 to TRBJ2-7, with a possible D match to TRBD2 (5 bases). The CDR3 is 12 residues long. With 2 bases removed from V and 11 bases from J, the gap between germline ends came to 13 bases. Germline V gene lookup returns CDR1 MRHNA and CDR2 SNTAGT. In DNA, the CDR3 is TGTGCCAGCAGTGACGCCAGGCTGGAGGAGTACTTC. Amino acids: CASSDARLEEYF.

The chain couples TRBV7-9 to TRBJ1-3; D is ambiguous. V lost 0 bases, J lost 0 bases, and 12 bases lay in between. Germline V gene sequence: CDR1 SEHNR, CDR2 FQNEAQ (reference sequence). The CDR3 runs 17 residues. CDR3 sequence (DNA): TGTGCCAGCAGCTTAGCGGCGTCGCAGCTCTCTGGAAACACCATATATTTT. As protein: CASSLAASQLSGNTIYF.

The table lists this clone with a few counts. Other DNA sequences in the same sample also yield this CDR3. The chain joins TRBV2 to TRBJ1-2; a possible D gene is TRBD1 (6 bases). Germline V gene lookup returns CDR1 SNHLY and CDR2 FYNNEI. This CDR3 is built from 13 residues. V lost 7 bases, J lost 8 bases, and 17 bases lay in between. The CDR3 region is CASTGRGADGYTF. Written as DNA, the CDR3 is TGTGCCAGCACCGGCAGGGGAGCTGACGGCTACACCTTC.

The gene calls are TRBV5-1 and TRBJ2-6; 7 bases align to TRBD1. Looked up from germline, CDR1 is SGHRS and CDR2 is YFSETQ. The CDR3 has 20 amino acids. V shed 0 bases and J 0 bases; nucleotides not matched to a gene: 12. The DNA of the CDR3 is TGCGCCAGCAGCTTGGCCGGGACAGCGAATGCGCCCTCTGGGGCCAACGTCCTGACTTTC. It translates to CASSLAGTANAPSGANVLTF.

The chain carries TRBV18 and TRBJ2-7; 9 bases align to TRBD2. V lost 6 bases, J lost 4 bases, and 10 bases stayed unmatched. Germline V gene sequence: CDR1 KGHSH, CDR2 LQKENI. The CDR3 spans 15 residues. CDR3 coding DNA: TGTGCCAGCTCCCCCACAGCGGGAGGAATGTACGAGCAGTACTTC. This translates into CASSPTAGGMYEQYF.

The CDR3 bases are TGTGCCAGCAGCGTAGCTATGAACACTGAAGCTTTCTTT. This gives the protein CASSVAMNTEAFF. V is TRBV6-1 and J is TRBJ1-1; unclear D gene. V was clipped by 6 bases and J by 0 bases, with 8 bases between them. The germline CDR1 and CDR2 sequences are MNHNS and SASEGT. The CDR3 is 13 amino acids.

The chain recombines TRBV5-1 with TRBJ1-1; D unclear. This CDR3 has 13 amino acids. The V end was cut by 4 bases, the J end by 0 bases, with 7 bases between. Germline CDR1 SGHRS, CDR2 YFSETQ. The CDR3 here is CASSGTVNTEAFF. The CDR3 bases are TGCGCCAGCAGCGGCACAGTGAACACTGAAGCTTTCTTT.

The chain recombines TRBV19 with TRBJ1-5, with D possibly being TRBD1 (5 bases). V was trimmed by 8 bases and J by 5 bases, leaving 19 bases between them. This CDR3 comprises 15 residues. Germline V gene sequence: CDR1 LNHDA, CDR2 SQIVND (reference sequence). In DNA form, the CDR3 reads TGTGCCAGTGCCACCCCGATCAGGGTGCATCAGCCCCAGCATTTT. Amino acids: CASATPIRVHQPQHF.

In its sample, this clone was seen a few times. DNA for the CDR3: TGTGCCAGCAGCCGCGACAGGGGACGTAGCAATCAGCCCCAGCATTTT. Protein: CASSRDRGRSNQPQHF. The J gene is TRBJ1-5, the V gene TRBV11-2; 8 bases line up with TRBD1. Germline lookup yields CDR1 SGHAT and CDR2 FQNNGV. The V gene end was trimmed by 5 bases and the J gene end by 0 bases; junction bases not matched to a gene: 6. This CDR3 is built from 16 residues.

In this sample, this clone turned up once. The V call is TRBV6-5, the J call TRBJ1-1; 7 nucleotides line up with TRBD1. The CDR3 is 13 residues long. Per the germline V gene, CDR1 is MNHEY and CDR2 is SVGAGI. Unmatched junction bases numbered 4, after V lost 8 bases and J lost 1 base. The CDR3 DNA follows: TGTGCCAGCTTTAGGGGGCGGAACACTGAAGCTTTCTTT. Translated, it gives CASFRGRNTEAFF.

In this sample, this clone turned up a few times. The genes are TRBV29-1 and TRBJ2-7; D is possibly TRBD1 (6 bases). V was pared by 5 bases and J by 0 bases, with 8 bases between. Germline V lookup: CDR1 SQVTM, CDR2 ANQGSEA. This CDR3 spans 12 amino acids. The CDR3 reads CSVLQGSYEQYF. The CDR3 DNA follows: TGCAGCGTTCTACAGGGCTCCTACGAGCAGTACTTC.

The gene calls are TRBV6-4 and TRBJ1-1, with D perhaps matching TRBD1 (5 bases). V was cut by 4 bases and J by 2 bases, with 8 bases left in between. This CDR3 contains 13 residues. The germline CDR1 and CDR2 sequences are MRHNA and SNTAGT. CDR3 sequence reads: CASSVRVNTEAFF. In nucleotides, the CDR3 is TGTGCCAGCAGTGTCAGGGTTAACACTGAAGCTTTCTTT.

The chain uses TRBV11-2 and TRBJ2-3; D remains unclear. The V gene lost 10 bases and the J gene lost 4 bases, with 21 bases spanning the gap. Germline-derived CDR1 and CDR2 are SGHAT and FQNNGV. CDR3 length: 15 amino acids. CDR3 sequence reads: CATQHSGPPADTQYF. In nucleotides, the CDR3 is TGTGCCACCCAGCATTCCGGGCCCCCAGCAGATACGCAGTATTTT.

The chain carries TRBV5-8 and TRBJ1-2, with no clear D. Between the trimmed V and J ends, which lost 2 bases and 8 bases, there was a span of 4 bases. CDR3 length: 10 residues. Per the germline V gene, CDR1 is SGHTS and CDR2 is YDEGEE. Here the CDR3 DNA reads TGTGCCAGCAGCTTATACGGCTACACCTTC. It encodes CASSLYGYTF.

The chain joins TRBV7-2 to TRBJ1-4, with 7 bases matching TRBD1. Germline V gives CDR1 SGHTA, CDR2 FQGNSA. V was clipped by 5 bases and J by 4 bases; unmatched bases: 16. The CDR3 runs to 18 residues. CDR3 nucleotide sequence: TGTGCCAGCAGCCACGTCTGGGACAGAAGAGTCTTTAATGAAAAACTGTTTTTT. Protein product: CASSHVWDRRVFNEKLFF.

The chain is built from TRBV14 and TRBJ1-2; no clear D gene. The V end was cut by 4 bases, the J end by 1 base, with 10 bases between. Germline V gene data show CDR1 as SGHDN and CDR2 as FVKESK. CDR3 length equals 14 residues. Here the CDR3 reads CASSPTGFNYGYTF. The CDR3 nucleotides are TGTGCCAGCAGCCCTACGGGATTTAACTATGGCTACACCTTC.

The CDR3 coding sequence is TGTGCCAGCTCCTCCCACGGCTCTGGAAACACCATATATTTT. Residues: CASSSHGSGNTIYF. The V gene is TRBV9, the J gene TRBJ1-3; D gene uncertain. The CDR3 length is 14 residues. Germline CDR1 reads SGDLS; CDR2 reads YYNGEE. The germline V and J ends were trimmed by 7 bases and 0 bases, with 11 bases remaining between them.

The chain joins TRBV27 to TRBJ1-5; tentative D call: TRBD1 (5 bases). The CDR3 is made up of 17 amino acids. V lost 5 bases and J lost 3, with 20 bases in between. Germline V lookup: CDR1 MNHEY, CDR2 SMNVEV (reference sequence). DNA for the CDR3: TGTGCCAGCAGTCCCTCCTCGGGACCGGTACTCAATCAGCCCCAGCATTTT. It encodes CASSPSSGPVLNQPQHF.

The genes are TRBV29-1 and TRBJ2-5; D gene ambiguous. V lost 1 base and J lost 1, with 4 bases in between. The germline CDR1 and CDR2 sequences are SQVTM and ANQGSEA. The CDR3 runs to 12 residues. Here the CDR3 reads CSVEVSQETQYF. CDR3 in DNA: TGCAGCGTTGAAGTCAGCCAAGAGACCCAGTACTTC. The whole variable domain, filled in from reference TRBV29-1 and TRBJ2-5, reads SAVISQKPSRDICQRGTSLTIQCQVDSQVTMMFWYRQQPGQSLTLIATANQGSEATYESGFVIDKFPISRPNLTFSTLTVSNMSPEDSSIYLCSVEVSQETQYFGPGTRLLVL.

The V and J genes are TRBV5-1 and TRBJ2-1; D is unclear. This CDR3 spans 14 amino acids. The V end was cut by 4 bases, the J end by 2 bases, with 10 bases between. CDR1 SGHRS and CDR2 YFSETQ come from the germline V gene. The CDR3 bases are TGCGCCAGCAGCCTTACTACACCCTACAATGAGCAGTTCTTC. Translation: CASSLTTPYNEQFF.

The V gene is TRBV5-3, the J gene TRBJ1-5; a weak D match, TRBD1 (6 bases). TRBV5-3 is an ORF, and what it does is uncertain. Trimming left V 10 bases short and J 0 bases short, with 17 bases between. The CDR3 is 15 residues long. The CDR3 spells CAWYRDTDSNQPQHF. The CDR3 nucleotides are TGTGCCTGGTACCGGGACACCGATAGCAATCAGCCCCAGCATTTT.

V is TRBV14 and J is TRBJ2-1; D remains ambiguous. V was clipped by 5 bases and J by 0 bases, with 23 bases between them. Germline V gives CDR1 SGHDN, CDR2 FVKESK. The CDR3 totals 19 residues. Here the CDR3 DNA reads TGTGCCAGCAGCGCGCAACAGTATATCCGTCAGAGCTCCTACAATGAGCAGTTCTTC. The encoded protein is CASSAQQYIRQSSYNEQFF.

The gene calls are TRBV15 and TRBJ2-5, with 11 bases that match TRBD2. CDR1 is LNHNV and CDR2 is YYDKDF in the germline V gene (reference sequence). This CDR3 contains 16 residues. V gave up 0 bases and J gave up 5 bases; unmatched junction bases: 5. The CDR3 here is CATSRDFRLAGETQYF. CDR3 DNA: TGTGCCACCAGCAGAGATTTTCGACTAGCGGGGGAGACCCAGTACTTC.

The chain has TRBV27 and TRBJ1-1, with unresolved D. The CDR3 extends over 15 amino acids. The V gene's germline CDR1 is MNHEY and CDR2 SMNVEV (reference sequence). Trimming stripped 2 bases from V and 2 bases from J, with 12 bases between. CDR3 region: CASSLEWASNTEAFF. The CDR3 DNA reads as TGTGCCAGCAGTTTAGAATGGGCGTCAAACACTGAAGCTTTCTTT.

CDR3 sequence: CASSISGTEYGYTF. CDR3 DNA: TGTGCCAGCTCTATCTCCGGGACAGAATATGGCTACACCTTC. The gene calls are TRBV9 and TRBJ1-2; 7 nucleotides agree with TRBD1. Unmatched junction bases numbered 11, after V lost 7 bases and J lost 5 bases. Germline V lookup: CDR1 SGDLS, CDR2 YYNGEE. The CDR3 is 14 residues long. The whole variable domain, remainder taken from reference TRBV9 and TRBJ1-2, is DSGVTQTPKHLITATGQRVTLRCSPRSGDLSVYWYQQSLDQGLQFLIQYYNGEERAKGNILERFSAQQFPDLHSELNLSSLELGDSALYFCASSISGTEYGYTFGSGTRLTVV.

The CDR3 region has the DNA TGTGCCATGGCGGACAGGGGAAACAATCAGCCCCAGCATTTT. It codes for CAMADRGNNQPQHF. The V call is TRBV19, the J call TRBJ1-5, with 9 bases aligning to TRBD1. J gave up 3 bases and V 10 bases, and 7 bases lay outside the gene matches. CDR1 LNHDA and CDR2 SQIVND come from the germline V gene (reference sequence). The CDR3 runs 14 residues.

This chain uses TRBV6-1 with TRBJ2-5, with 7 bases that match TRBD2. The V segment lost 6 bases and the J segment 4 bases; nucleotides outside the gene matches: 5. The CDR3 sequence is 13 residues long. The germline CDR1 and CDR2 sequences are MNHNS and SASEGT. CDR3: CASSWGGRETQYF. CDR3 bases: TGTGCCAGCAGCTGGGGAGGGAGAGAGACCCAGTACTTC.

In this sample, this clone turned up once. The chain is built from TRBV28 and TRBJ2-4; weak D call: TRBD2 (5 bases). CDR3 size: 14 residues. V was shortened by 5 bases and J by 8 bases, with 16 bases between the two germline ends. The V gene's germline CDR1 is MDHEN and CDR2 SYDVKM. The CDR3 nucleotides are TGTGCCAGCAGTGAGTGGCAGAGGGCGGACATTCAGTACTTC. Translation: CASSEWQRADIQYF.

The rearrangement links TRBV6-4 to TRBJ1-1, with D possibly TRBD1 on 6 matching bases. The CDR3 length is 14 residues. The V gene's germline CDR1 is MRHNA and CDR2 SNTAGT. Trimming removed 4 bases at V and 4 bases at J, with 13 bases between. Written as DNA, the CDR3 is TGTGCCAGCAGTGCTGGGGGGCGTAGCACTGAAGCTTTCTTT. Translated: CASSAGGRSTEAFF.

This clone was found once. This rearrangement joins TRBV7-3 to TRBJ2-7, with 9 nucleotides matching TRBD1. This CDR3 region has 14 residues. Germline trimming cut 5 bases from V and 5 bases from J; bases unmatched to any gene: 7. CDR1 is SGHTA and CDR2 is FQGTGA in the germline V gene. CDR3 DNA sequence: TGTGCCAGCAGCCTCAGGGACAGGGATGACGAGCAGTACTTC. Translation: CASSLRDRDDEQYF.

The chain couples TRBV4-2 to TRBJ2-3, with D possibly TRBD2 on 6 matching bases. V lost 4 bases and J 5 bases, leaving 7 bases between the germline ends. There are 12 residues in the CDR3. CDR1 and CDR2 from the germline V gene are LGHNA and YNFKEQ. The CDR3 region is CASSPGVDTQYF. The CDR3 DNA is TGTGCCAGCAGCCCGGGAGTAGATACGCAGTATTTT.